This T cell receptor (beta chain) stems from a study of cytomegalovirus exposure and HLA in healthy donors. Findings and limits, study-wide: Three of the chains that were CMV-associated were confirmed in vitro to be specific for CMV antigens. An analysis was carried out at a later point. It showed that HLA-associated TCR beta chains were more clonally expanded than equally common non-associated chains.

The PCR made use of 60 Vbeta and 13 Jbeta primers. Data came from immunoSEQ multiplex PCR; TCRdb stores just in-frame clones and leaves some out. Seen here are 110,000 to 150,000 clones, around 75% observed once, and the top ten hold more than 6.5%. Comments on this clone: The antigen remains undetermined.

This receptor was identified in a young man in good health and CMV-seronegative. Sequenced: PBMCs.

The CDR3 loop is CASSIERDRNSPLHF. In nucleotides, the CDR3 is TGTGCCAGTAGTATAGAACGGGACAGGAATTCACCCCTCCACTTT. The rearrangement links TRBV19 to TRBJ1-6, with 8 bases that match TRBD1. Unmatched junction bases numbered 2, after V lost 0 bases and J lost 7 bases. From germline, CDR1 is LNHDA and CDR2 SQIVND (reference sequence). The CDR3 is 15 residues long.